The source of this T cell receptor beta chain is a study of low-dose radiotherapy and immunotherapy resistance in tumors (dated by TCRdb to 2021 to 2024). Background on the whole study: Cohort 1 received 0.5 Gy per fraction every 2 weeks, with a prescribed total PTV dose of 6.5 Gy. In Cohort 2, 1 Gy per fraction was delivered every two weeks, for a total of 13 Gy over 26 weeks. Nivolumab was administered intravenously as a 240 mg flat dose every two weeks, and ipilimumab was administered intravenously at 1 mg/kg every six weeks. Every two weeks, patients got intravenous cyclophosphamide at 200 mg/m2, given one day ahead of each radiation and immunotherapy administration. Aspirin 300 mg was taken orally once daily by patients for four cycles, starting on cycle 1 day 1. Trial participants were not randomized into treatment groups. The translational analysis covered eight patients: three from the first dose cohort and the first five from the second dose cohort.

The CDR3 holds 15 amino acids from the cysteine to the phenylalanine. CDR3 DNA only is kept here, 45 bases in frame from base 1. V is reduced by 4 bases and J by 1 base, leaving a spacing of 13 bases between them. CDR1 and CDR2 are read off the germline V gene as SNHLY and FYNNEI. TCRdb records Illumina HiSeq 2500 as the sequencer. To make first-strand cDNA, Superscript III was used along with a set of TRAV- and TRBV-specific primers so that both the TCRalpha and TCRbeta chains were covered. A roughly 19-cycle PCR with Phusion amplified the TCRs, pairing a constant-region primer with the adapter that was attached to the V primers. The isolated mRNA was amplified using the MessageAmp II aRNA Amplification Kit, with in vitro transcription performed for approximately 15 hours at 37 degrees C. The Dynabeads mRNA DIRECT Purification Kit was used to isolate mRNA for TCR sequencing. Indexed Illumina adapters were added in a second roughly 25-cycle Phusion PCR, and the resulting products were purified with AMPure XP beads. The paper's data handling went like this. Custom Perl scripts pooled TCR sequences encoding the same protein, removed out-of-frame sequences and computed each clonotype's abundance. Any TCR sequence supported by only a single read was excluded from analysis. Repertoire metrics included Shannon entropy, Gini index, clonality, richness, and frequency of TCRs shared between repertoires. TCRdb handled the public reads itself, with Q25 trimming in fastp and clone calling in MiXCR, and kept productive beta chains. Under each unique CDR3 protein, matching rows form one entry showing the most common genes and DNA. Here the V and J calls rest on TCRdb's processing, not on the authors' analysis. For this sample the table gives approximately 42,000 distinct CDR3 sequences, of which less than 30% were detected only once. About 9.5% of the sample is in the top ten clones.

The time point label for this specimen denotes: after trial treatment. In the paper's terms, the treatment or condition label means: LDRT plus nivolumab, ipilimumab, low-dose cyclophosphamide and aspirin (RACIN trial). Donors were enrolled in RACIN, a single-arm phase I dose-escalation trial combining nivolumab, ipilimumab, aspirin, low-dose cyclophosphamide and low-dose radiotherapy. To be eligible, a patient needed to have an advanced solid tumor that was TIL-negative. This clonotype appeared once. Its antigen has not been determined. Within one base of it there is no much larger clone, and no base qualities were kept. One read alone lends weak support.

The TCR comes from a male donor with prostate cancer. In this chain, TRBV2 is recombined with TRBJ1-1; the D gene cannot be named for sure. The sample in question was PBMCs, obtained after low-dose radiotherapy plus immunotherapy. The CDR3 reads as follows: CASSVVLGSNTEAFF. The DNA reads TGTGCCAGCAGTGTCGTTCTGGGCTCGAACACTGAAGCTTTCTTT.